One T cell receptor (beta chain) is described in this entry. These data originate in a study of blood T cell repertoires in COVID-19. Background on the study: Samples came from the United States, Italy and Spain, spanning acute and convalescent COVID-19. PBMCs, B-cell-depleted T cells, or T cells provided the cDNA or gDNA that made up the material.

The study recruited people aged about 18 to 95 years across 24 US areas. Allocation to cohorts depended on clinical history reported by the participants. Clones were sequenced by immunoSEQ multiplex PCR, and TCRdb holds only the in-frame ones, with some missing. The sample has roughly 250,000 clones, approximately 83% seen once. This CDR3 spans 15 amino acids. Per germline, CDR1 SGHRS and CDR2 YFSETQ. J lost 10 bases, V lost 7 bases, and 13 bases had no gene match. This sequence was found in a woman in her forties with acute COVID-19. The V and J genes are TRBV5-1 and TRBJ2-1, with TRBD2 matching over 11 bases. The sample taken for sequencing was PBMCs or T cells enriched from blood (not recorded which). The CDR3 DNA reads as TGCGCCAGCGTCACGGGACTAGCGGCTTCCGAGGAGCAGTTCTTC. This codes for CASVTGLAASEEQFF.